The T cell receptor beta chain under discussion was sequenced for a study of shared clonotypes between healthy human individuals. Profiled with immunoSEQ multiplex PCR; TCRdb holds only in-frame clones, not every one. The repertoire holds millions of clones, with around nine tenths as singletons. Study-wide results and caveats: Researchers found naive subsets generally carried larger estimated richness than memory subsets.

CDR1 is SNHLY, CDR2 FYNNEI, per germline. V was clipped by 0 bases and J by 3 bases, with 5 bases between them. The CDR3 spans 14 residues. Notes on this clone: Its antigen is currently unknown.

The TCR sequence derives from a man aged 18 to 35 in good health. The chain joins TRBV2 to TRBJ2-2; D not resolved. Material: naive CD4+ T cells sorted from blood. Subset given: CD45RA+ positively selected. The CDR3 DNA follows: TGTGCCAGCAGTGAAGCCCGGTACACCGGGGAGCTGTTTTTT. Amino acids: CASSEARYTGELFF.